A selection of T cell receptor beta chains follows, all from one sample in a study of shared clonotypes between healthy human individuals. Measured with immunoSEQ multiplex PCR; TCRdb has only the in-frame clones, and not every one. The sample holds around 550,000 clones, 90% to 96% seen once. The sequenced sample consisted of naive CD4+ T cells sorted from blood. The origin of the receptors is a woman between 25 and 40 years old in good health. The CDR3 runs from the conserved cysteine through the conserved F or W. A D gene is named only where the DNA matches it firmly.

TRBJ2-7 | TRBD2 | TRBV5-8 | 15 | CASSLIGTSSYEQYF | TGTGCCAGCAGCTTGATCGGGACTAGTTCCTACGAGCAGTACTTC
TRBJ1-2 | - | TRBV6-1 | 13 | CASNIGQFKGYTF | TGTGCCAGCAACATAGGACAGTTTAAAGGCTACACCTTC
TRBJ2-3 | TRBD2 | TRBV28 | 15 | CASSLPSGMGDTQYF | TGTGCCAGCAGTTTACCCAGCGGGATGGGAGATACGCAGTATTTT
TRBJ1-1 | - | TRBV20-1 | 11 | CSARETSEAFF | TGCAGTGCTAGAGAGACTTCTGAAGCTTTCTTT
TRBJ2-1 | - | TRBV27 | 15 | CASSSDRSSYNEQFF | TGTGCCAGCAGTTCTGACAGGAGCTCCTACAATGAGCAGTTCTTC
TRBJ1-6 | - | TRBV10-3 | 15 | CAISNAGSDNSPLHF | TGTGCCATCAGCAATGCAGGGTCAGATAATTCACCCCTCCACTTT
TRBJ1-2 | - | TRBV4-2 | 17 | CASSQGVARDRIYGYTF | TGTGCCAGCAGCCAAGGGGTAGCGAGGGACCGGATCTATGGCTACACCTTC
TRBJ2-7 | - | TRBV28 | 15 | CASSLNSGLSYEQYF | TGTGCCAGCAGTTTAAACAGCGGACTTTCCTACGAGCAGTACTTC
TRBJ2-7 | TRBD2 | TRBV28 | 13 | CASSTGGRYEQYF | TGTGCCAGCTCCACGGGCGGGAGGTACGAGCAGTACTTC
TRBJ2-1 | - | TRBV5-1 | 16 | CASNQNPSRTYNEQFF | TGCGCCAGCAACCAAAACCCTTCTCGTACATACAATGAGCAGTTCTTC
TRBJ2-7 | TRBD1 | TRBV6-1 | 15 | CASSPQPGQGYEQYF | TGTGCCAGCAGTCCCCAACCGGGACAGGGGTACGAGCAGTACTTC
TRBJ2-7 | - | TRBV6-6 | 14 | CASSYSRSPYEQYF | TGTGCCAGCAGTTACTCCCGCAGCCCCTACGAGCAGTACTTC
TRBJ2-7 | TRBD2 | TRBV5-1 | 15 | CASSGTSRSSYEQYF | TGCGCCAGCAGCGGGACTAGCCGGAGCTCCTACGAGCAGTACTTC
TRBJ2-1 | TRBD2 | TRBV28 | 16 | CASSFRGGGSSNEQFF | TGTGCCAGCAGTTTCCGGGGTGGCGGGAGTTCGAATGAGCAGTTCTTC